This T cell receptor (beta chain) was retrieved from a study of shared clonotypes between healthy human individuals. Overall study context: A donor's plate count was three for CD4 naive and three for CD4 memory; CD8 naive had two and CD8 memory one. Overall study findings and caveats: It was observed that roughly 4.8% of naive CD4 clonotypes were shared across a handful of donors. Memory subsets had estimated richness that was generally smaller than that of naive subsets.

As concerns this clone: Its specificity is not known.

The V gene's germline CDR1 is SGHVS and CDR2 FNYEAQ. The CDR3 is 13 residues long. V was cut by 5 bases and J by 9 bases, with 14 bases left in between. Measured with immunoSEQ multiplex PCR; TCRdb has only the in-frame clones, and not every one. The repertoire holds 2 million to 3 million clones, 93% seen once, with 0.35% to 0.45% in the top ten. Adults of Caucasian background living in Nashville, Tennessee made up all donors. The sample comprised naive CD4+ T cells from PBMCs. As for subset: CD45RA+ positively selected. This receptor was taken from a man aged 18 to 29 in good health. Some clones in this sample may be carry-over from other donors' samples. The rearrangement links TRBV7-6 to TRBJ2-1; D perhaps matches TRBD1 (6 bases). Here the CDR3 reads CASSRTYRVEQFF. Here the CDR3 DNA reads TGTGCCAGCAGCCGAACCTACAGGGTTGAGCAGTTCTTC.